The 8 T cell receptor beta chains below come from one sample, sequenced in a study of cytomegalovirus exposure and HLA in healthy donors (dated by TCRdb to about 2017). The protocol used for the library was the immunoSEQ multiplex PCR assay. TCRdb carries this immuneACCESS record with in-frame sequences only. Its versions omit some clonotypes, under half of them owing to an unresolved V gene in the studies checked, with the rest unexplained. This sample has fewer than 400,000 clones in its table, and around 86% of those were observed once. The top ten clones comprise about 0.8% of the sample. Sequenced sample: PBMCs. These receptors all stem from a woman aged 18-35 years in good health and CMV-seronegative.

In DNA form, the CDR3 reads TGCGCCAGCAGCCAAGATGGTGCGGGAGGGCGACACAATGAGCAGTTCTTC. This codes for CASSQDGAGGRHNEQFF. The V gene is TRBV4-3, the J gene TRBJ2-1, with 9 bases that match TRBD2. Germline CDR1 reads LGHNA; CDR2 reads YSLEER. The CDR3 is 17 amino acids. Trimming cost V 0 bases and J 5 bases; bases outside gene matches: 8.

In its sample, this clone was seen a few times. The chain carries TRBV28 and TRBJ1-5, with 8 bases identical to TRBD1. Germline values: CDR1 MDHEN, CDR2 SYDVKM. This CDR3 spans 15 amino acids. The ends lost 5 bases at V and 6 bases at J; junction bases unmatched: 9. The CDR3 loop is CASSLDRDLGQPQHF. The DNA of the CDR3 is TGTGCCAGCAGTCTGGACAGGGATTTAGGTCAGCCCCAGCATTTT.

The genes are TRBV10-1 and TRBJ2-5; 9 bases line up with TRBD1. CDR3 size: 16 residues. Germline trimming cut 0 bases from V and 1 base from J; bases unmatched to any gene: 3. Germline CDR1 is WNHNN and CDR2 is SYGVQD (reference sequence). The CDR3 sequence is CASSESTGQGQETQYF. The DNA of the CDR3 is TGCGCCAGCAGTGAGTCAACGGGACAGGGCCAAGAGACCCAGTACTTC.

CDR3 region: CASSFNQLANTEAFF. The CDR3 bases are TGTGCCAGCAGTTTTAACCAGTTAGCGAACACTGAAGCTTTCTTT. The J gene is TRBJ1-1, the V gene TRBV6-5; D gene unclear. The CDR3 is 15 residues long. Germline CDR1 MNHEY, CDR2 SVGAGI. The germline V and J ends were trimmed by 4 bases and 1 base, with 13 bases remaining between them.

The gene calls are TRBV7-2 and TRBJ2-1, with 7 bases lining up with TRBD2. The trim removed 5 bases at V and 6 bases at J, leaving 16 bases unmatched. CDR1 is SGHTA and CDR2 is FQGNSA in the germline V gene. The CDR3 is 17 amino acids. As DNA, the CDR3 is TGTGCCAGCAGCGGCCGGACTAGTGAGTGGTTTTCCAATGAGCAGTTCTTC. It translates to CASSGRTSEWFSNEQFF.

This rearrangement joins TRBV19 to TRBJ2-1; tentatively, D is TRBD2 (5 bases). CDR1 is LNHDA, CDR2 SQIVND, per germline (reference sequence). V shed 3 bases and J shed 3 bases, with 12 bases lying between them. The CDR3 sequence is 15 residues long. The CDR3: CASSIGVDSYNEQFF. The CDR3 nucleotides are TGTGCCAGTAGTATCGGGGTAGATAGCTACAATGAGCAGTTCTTC.

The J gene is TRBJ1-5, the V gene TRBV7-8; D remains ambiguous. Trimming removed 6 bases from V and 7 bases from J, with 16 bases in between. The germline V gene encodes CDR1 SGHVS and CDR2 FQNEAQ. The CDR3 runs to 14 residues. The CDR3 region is CASSYGVHDQPQHF. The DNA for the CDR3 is TGTGCCAGCAGTTACGGGGTTCATGACCAGCCCCAGCATTTT.

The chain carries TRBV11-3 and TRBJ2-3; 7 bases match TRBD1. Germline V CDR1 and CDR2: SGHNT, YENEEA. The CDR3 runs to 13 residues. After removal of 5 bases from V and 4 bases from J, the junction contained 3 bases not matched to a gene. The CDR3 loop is CASSTQGADTQYF. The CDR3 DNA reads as TGTGCCAGCAGCACCCAGGGGGCAGATACGCAGTATTTT.